The 18 T cell receptor beta chains reported below all come from one sample, sequenced in a study of T cell repertoires in cytomegalovirus infection. These receptors' targets are unknown. MiXCR was run by TCRdb on the reads, yielding one entry per CDR3 protein. Among around 100,000 distinct CDR3 sequences listed, around 9.1% were seen once. Sequenced: PBMCs, sequenced either directly or after in vitro stimulation (not recorded which). These receptors came from a human donor in good health (CMV status not recorded). Some clones in this sample may be carry-over from other donors' samples.

This clonotype occurred many times. The chain combines TRBV6-2 or TRBV6-3 with TRBJ2-2; no definite D call. Between the trimmed V and J ends, which lost 7 bases and 1 base, there was a span of 13 bases. Germline V gene lookup returns CDR1 MNHEY and CDR2 SVGEGT. The CDR3 contains 15 residues. CDR3 amino acids: CASKKIRGNTGELFF. The CDR3 bases are TGTGCCAGCAAAAAAATCCGCGGGAACACCGGGGAGCTGTTTTTT.

Regarding this clonotype: At one boundary the junction diverges from the germline segment, which might be a read error. This chain uses TRBV28 with TRBJ1-3; TRBD1 might be the D (6 bases). The CDR3 sequence is 17 residues long. Germline values: CDR1 MDHEN, CDR2 SYDVKM. The CDR3 sequence is CGSSRTSMRTAGNTIYF. In nucleotides, the CDR3 is TGTGGCAGCAGCCGCACTTCTATGAGGACAGCTGGAAACACCATATATTTT.

This clonotype was seen at least ten times. The chain employs TRBV6-6 and TRBJ2-7; a weak D match, TRBD1 (6 bases). The ends were cut back, 5 bases at V and 2 bases at J, with 13 bases in the middle. The CDR3 is 14 residues long. CDR1 and CDR2 (germline): MNHNY, SVGAGI (reference sequence). The CDR3 DNA sequence: TGTGCCAGCAGTATACGACAGGTTGCCTACGAGCAGTACGTC. It is translated as CASSIRQVAYEQYV.

CDR3 sequence (DNA): TGTGCCAGCAGTTACGCCGCGCGGGGAGTGACCTACAATGAGCAGTTCTTC. It yields the protein CASSYAARGVTYNEQFF. V gene TRBV6-2 or TRBV6-3 combines with J gene TRBJ2-1; D might be TRBD2 (6 bases). CDR3 length: 17 residues. CDR1 and CDR2 from the germline V gene are MNHEY and SVGEGT. Trimming removed 2 bases from V and 2 bases from J, with 16 bases in between.

This clonotype was seen more than once but under ten times. The rearrangement links TRBV7-3 to TRBJ1-1, with D uncertain. V lost 6 bases to trimming and J lost 0 bases, with 8 bases between them. CDR3 size: 13 residues. Germline CDR1 reads SGHTA; CDR2 reads FQGTGA. CDR3 sequence reads: CASSIDLNTEAFF. CDR3 DNA: TGTGCCAGCAGTATAGATCTGAACACTGAAGCTTTCTTT.

This clonotype was counted only a few times. CDR3 sequence reads: CASGRGRGTEAFF. CDR3 nucleotide sequence: TGTGCCAGTGGCAGGGGGCGCGGCACTGAAGCTTTCTTT. This chain links TRBV27 with TRBJ1-1; 8 nucleotides align to TRBD1. V trimming: 9 bases; J trimming: 4 bases; junction bases outside the gene matches: 7. The CDR3 runs 13 residues. Germline V gene sequence: CDR1 MNHEY, CDR2 SMNVEV (reference sequence).

This clonotype was picked up many times. The chain carries TRBV7-9 and TRBJ1-2; 9 bases fit TRBD1. V lost 5 bases to trimming and J lost 10 bases; unmatched junction nucleotides: 11. Germline lookup yields CDR1 SEHNR and CDR2 FQNEAQ (reference sequence). This CDR3 spans 14 amino acids. CDR3 DNA sequence: TGTGCCAGCAGCCCCGACCGGACAGGGGCCCTCTACACCTTC. Translated, it gives CASSPDRTGALYTF.

As regards this clonotype: A read error may be the cause here, since a much bigger clone is one base away. The chain uses TRBV29-1 and TRBJ2-2, with D hard to call. Deletions cut 2 bases from V and 5 bases from J, with 6 bases between. In germline, CDR1 is SQVTM, CDR2 ANQGSEA. CDR3 length: 12 residues. In DNA form, the CDR3 reads TGCAGCGTTGAAATAGGTACCGGGGAGCTGTTTTTT. Amino acid sequence: CSVEIGTGELFF.

This clonotype was seen ten or more times. This rearrangement joins TRBV6-2 or TRBV6-3 to TRBJ2-6; 9 bases are a match to TRBD1. Looked up from germline, CDR1 is MNHEY and CDR2 is SVGEGT. Unmatched junction bases numbered 17, after V lost 4 bases and J lost 1 base. CDR3 size: 21 residues. This CDR3 is CASSSTHPGTGNPSGANVLTF. The CDR3 DNA is TGTGCCAGCAGTTCCACCCATCCCGGGACAGGGAATCCTTCTGGGGCCAACGTCCTGACTTTC.

This clonotype was observed many times. The V gene is TRBV7-8, the J gene TRBJ2-7; 11 nucleotides match TRBD2. CDR1 and CDR2 (germline): SGHVS, FQNEAQ. The CDR3 extends over 13 amino acids. Losses at the gene ends were 6 bases for V and 4 bases for J; bases not matched to a gene: 2. CDR3 loop: CASRLAGDYEQYF. Here the CDR3 DNA reads TGTGCCAGCAGACTAGCGGGAGATTACGAGCAGTACTTC.

V usage is TRBV12-3 or TRBV12-4 and J usage is TRBJ2-1; 11 bases agree with TRBD2. Unmatched junction bases numbered 12, after V lost 8 bases and J lost 6 bases. The CDR3 extends over 16 amino acids. The CDR3 DNA follows: TGTGCCAGCGACCCCAGTCTAGCGGGAGGCTCCAATGAGCAGTTCTTC. As protein: CASDPSLAGGSNEQFF.

In this sample, this clonotype turned up a few times. The genes are TRBV19 and TRBJ2-1; 7 nucleotides align to TRBD2. V lost 4 bases and J lost 3; bases outside the gene matches: 3. Germline V gives CDR1 LNHDA, CDR2 SQIVND (reference sequence). There are 14 residues in the CDR3. CDR3 protein: CASSSLADYNEQFF. In DNA, the CDR3 is TGTGCCAGTAGTAGCCTAGCGGACTACAATGAGCAGTTCTTC.

This clonotype was recorded many times. This chain links TRBV12-3 or TRBV12-4 with TRBJ2-1, with a weak D call TRBD2 (5 bases). CDR3 length: 16 amino acids. Trimming cost V 1 base and J 5 bases, with 15 bases left between them. The CDR3 is CASSLGSGMGNNEQFF. The CDR3, as DNA: TGTGCCAGCAGTTTAGGGTCGGGGATGGGGAACAATGAGCAGTTCTTC.

This clonotype was recorded many times. V is TRBV7-9 and J is TRBJ1-3, with D hard to call. The CDR3 contains 15 residues. The ends were cut back, 5 bases at V and 3 bases at J, with 14 bases in the middle. CDR1 is SEHNR, CDR2 FQNEAQ, per germline (reference sequence). CDR3: CASSQGYDNGNTIYF. In DNA form, the CDR3 reads TGTGCCAGCAGCCAAGGTTATGATAATGGAAACACCATATATTTT.

This clonotype showed up many times. This rearrangement joins TRBV19 to TRBJ1-1; the D is unclear. Germline V gives CDR1 LNHDA, CDR2 SQIVND (reference sequence). The ends were cut back, 7 bases at V and 1 base at J, with 13 bases in the middle. This CDR3 has 14 amino acids. The CDR3 sequence is CASTVGRSNTEAFF. The CDR3 DNA follows: TGTGCCAGTACCGTGGGCCGATCGAACACTGAAGCTTTCTTT. The full variable domain, rest sourced from reference TRBV19 and TRBJ1-1, is DGGITQSPKYLFRKEGQNVTLSCEQNLNHDAMYWYRQDPGQGLRLIYYSQIVNDFQKGDIAEGYSVSREKKESFPLTVTSAQKNPTAFYLCASTVGRSNTEAFFGQGTRLTVV.

In its sample, this clonotype was seen a few times. The junction differs from germline at one of its ends, possibly a read error. This chain uses TRBV11-2 with TRBJ1-2; D uncertain. The CDR3 has 13 amino acids. In germline, CDR1 is SGHAT, CDR2 FQNNGV. CDR3 coding DNA: TGTGCCAGCAGCTTAGATTCTGCCATGGCGCGGGCCTTC. Translated, it gives CASSLDSAMARAF.

The chain combines TRBV5-1 with TRBJ1-1; 9 nucleotides line up with TRBD1. The CDR3 length is 16 residues. V trimming: 4 bases; J trimming: 0 bases; junction bases outside the gene matches: 7. Germline V gene data show CDR1 as SGHRS and CDR2 as YFSETQ. CDR3 bases: TGCGCCAGCAGCCGTCCCGGGACAGGGATGAACACTGAAGCTTTCTTT. Translation gives CASSRPGTGMNTEAFF.

This clonotype was observed a few times. This chain connects TRBV6-2 or TRBV6-3 to TRBJ2-7; D is perhaps TRBD2 (6 bases). Germline CDR1 reads MNHEY; CDR2 reads SVGEGT. Trimming left V 4 bases short and J 2 bases short, with 9 bases between. The CDR3 sequence is 13 residues long. The CDR3 sequence: CASSWGLAYEQYV. In DNA, the CDR3 is TGTGCCAGCAGTTGGGGACTTGCCTACGAGCAGTACGTC.